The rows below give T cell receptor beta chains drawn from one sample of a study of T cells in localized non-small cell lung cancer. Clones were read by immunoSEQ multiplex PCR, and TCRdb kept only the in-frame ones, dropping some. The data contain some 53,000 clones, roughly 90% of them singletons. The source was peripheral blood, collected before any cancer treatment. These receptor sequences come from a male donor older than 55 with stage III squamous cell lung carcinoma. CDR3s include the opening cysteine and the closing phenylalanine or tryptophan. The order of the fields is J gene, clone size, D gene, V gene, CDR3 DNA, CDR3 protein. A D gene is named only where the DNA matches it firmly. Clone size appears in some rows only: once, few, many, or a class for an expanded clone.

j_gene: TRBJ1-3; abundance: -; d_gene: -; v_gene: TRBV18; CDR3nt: TGTGCCAGCTCACAACAGGTCGGACTTTCTGGAAACACCATATATTTT; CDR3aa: CASSQQVGLSGNTIYF
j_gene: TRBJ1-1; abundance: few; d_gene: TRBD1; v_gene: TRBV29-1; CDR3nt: TGCAGCGGGACAGGGGGGACTGAAGCTTTCTTT; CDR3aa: CSGTGGTEAFF
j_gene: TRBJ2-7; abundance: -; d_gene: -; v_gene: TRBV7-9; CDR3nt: TGTGCCACCGAAAATACAGAGGACTCCTACGAGCAGTACTTC; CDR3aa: CATENTEDSYEQYF
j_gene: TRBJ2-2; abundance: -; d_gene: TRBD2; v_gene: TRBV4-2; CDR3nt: TGTGCCAGCAGCCAATCCTCTAGCGGGAGTGGAACCGGGGAGCTGTTTTTT; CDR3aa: CASSQSSSGSGTGELFF
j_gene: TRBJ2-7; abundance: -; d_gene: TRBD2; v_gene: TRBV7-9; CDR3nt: TGTGCCAGCAGCTCCACTCGGAGGAGCGGGGGGGCCGCCCCCTACGAGCAGTACTTC; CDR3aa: CASSSTRRSGGAAPYEQYF
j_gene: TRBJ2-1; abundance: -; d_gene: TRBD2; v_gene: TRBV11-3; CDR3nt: TGTGCCAGCAGTCTAGGGACTAGCGGGGGCTACAATGAGCAGTTCTTC; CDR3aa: CASSLGTSGGYNEQFF
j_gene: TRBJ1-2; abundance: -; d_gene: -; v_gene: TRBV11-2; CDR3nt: TGTGCCAGCAGCTTAGACAGGCAGTATGGCTACACCTTC; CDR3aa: CASSLDRQYGYTF
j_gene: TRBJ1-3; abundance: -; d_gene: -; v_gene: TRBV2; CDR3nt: TGTGCCAGCAGGTTCGGGGCTGGAAACACCATATATTTT; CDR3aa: CASRFGAGNTIYF
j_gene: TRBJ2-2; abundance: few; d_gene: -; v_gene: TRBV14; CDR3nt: TGTGCCAGCAGCCAAGACTGGGGCACCGGGGAGCTGTTTTTT; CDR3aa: CASSQDWGTGELFF
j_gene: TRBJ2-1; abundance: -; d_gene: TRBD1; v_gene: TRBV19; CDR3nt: TGTGCCAGTAGTACGTGGACAGGTCCGCTGACCGGGCAGTTCTTC; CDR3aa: CASSTWTGPLTGQFF
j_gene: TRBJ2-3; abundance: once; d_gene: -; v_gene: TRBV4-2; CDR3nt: TGTGCCAGCAGCCTCCGCCCTGGACTAACAGATACGCAGTATTTT; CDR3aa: CASSLRPGLTDTQYF
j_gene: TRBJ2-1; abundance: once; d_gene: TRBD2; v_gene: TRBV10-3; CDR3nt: TGTGCCATCAAGAAGGGACTAGCGGGAACTTATGAGCAGTTCTTC; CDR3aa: CAIKKGLAGTYEQFF
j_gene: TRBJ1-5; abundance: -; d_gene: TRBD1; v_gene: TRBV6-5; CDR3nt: TGTGCCAGCAAGCCGGGACAGGGATATCAGCCCCAGCATTTT; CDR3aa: CASKPGQGYQPQHF
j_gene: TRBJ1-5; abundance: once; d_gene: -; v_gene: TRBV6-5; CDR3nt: TGTGCCAGCAGTTACGGTAACAATCAGCCCCAGCATTTT; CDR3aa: CASSYGNNQPQHF
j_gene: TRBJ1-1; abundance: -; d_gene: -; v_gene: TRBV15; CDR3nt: TGTGCCACCAGCAGAGGTATTGTCAGGGGAGCTGAAGCTTTCTTT; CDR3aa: CATSRGIVRGAEAFF
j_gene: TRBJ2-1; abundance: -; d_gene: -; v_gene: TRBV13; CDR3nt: TGTGCCAGCAGCTTAGGCCGGAGTGGTTGGGGAAATGAGCAGTTCTTC; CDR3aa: CASSLGRSGWGNEQFF
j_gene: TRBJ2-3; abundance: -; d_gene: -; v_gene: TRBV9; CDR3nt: TGTGCCAGCAGCGTAGCGGTAGGAACAGATACGCAGTATTTT; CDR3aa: CASSVAVGTDTQYF
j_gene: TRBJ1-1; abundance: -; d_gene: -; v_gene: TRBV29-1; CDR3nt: TGCAGCGCGGACCGGAACACTGAAGCTTTCTTT; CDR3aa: CSADRNTEAFF
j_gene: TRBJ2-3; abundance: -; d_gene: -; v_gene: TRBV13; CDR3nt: TGTGCCAGCAGCTTCCTATCCGTGCTTGCAGATACGCAGTATTTT; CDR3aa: CASSFLSVLADTQYF
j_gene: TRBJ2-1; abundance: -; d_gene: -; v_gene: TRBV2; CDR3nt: TGTGCCAGCAGTGGGCTCCCGAGCTCCTACAATGAGCAGTTCTTC; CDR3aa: CASSGLPSSYNEQFF
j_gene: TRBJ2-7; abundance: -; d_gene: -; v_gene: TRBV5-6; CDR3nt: TGTGCCAGCAGCCCCGCCGGATCCGAGCAGTACTTC; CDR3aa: CASSPAGSEQYF
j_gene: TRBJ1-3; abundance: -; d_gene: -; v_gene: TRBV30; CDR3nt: TGTGCCTGGAAGGTAGGACGGACAGCTGGAAACACCATATATTTT; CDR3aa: CAWKVGRTAGNTIYF
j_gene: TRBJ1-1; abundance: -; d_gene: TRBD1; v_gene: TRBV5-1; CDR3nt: TGCGCCAGCAGCCCCTTCGGTGACAGGGGCACTGAAGCTTTCTTT; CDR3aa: CASSPFGDRGTEAFF
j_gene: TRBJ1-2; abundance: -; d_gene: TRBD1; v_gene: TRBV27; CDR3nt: TGTGCCAGCAGTCCTACGGGACAGGGAGGACTCTATGGCTACACCTTC; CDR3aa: CASSPTGQGGLYGYTF
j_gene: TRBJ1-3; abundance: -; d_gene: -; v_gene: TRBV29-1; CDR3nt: TGCAGCGTTGAAGATCGAGCTGGAAACACCATATATTTT; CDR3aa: CSVEDRAGNTIYF
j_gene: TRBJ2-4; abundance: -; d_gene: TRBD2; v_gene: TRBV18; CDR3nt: TGTGCCAGCTTCCCCAGCGGGAGGGCCCTCGAAAACATTCAGTACTTC; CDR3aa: CASFPSGRALENIQYF
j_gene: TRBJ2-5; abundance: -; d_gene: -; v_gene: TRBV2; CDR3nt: TGTGCCAGCAGTGTTTCAGGGATGAAAGAGACCCAGTACTTC; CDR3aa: CASSVSGMKETQYF
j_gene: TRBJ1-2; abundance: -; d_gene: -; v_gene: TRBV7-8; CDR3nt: TGTGCCAGCAGCTTAAATTGGGGCGACGGCTATGGCTACACCTTC; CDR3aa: CASSLNWGDGYGYTF
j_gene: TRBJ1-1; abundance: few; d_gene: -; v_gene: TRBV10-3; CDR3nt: TGTGCCATCAGTGAGCTGGGAATCGAGGCTTTCTTT; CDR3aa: CAISELGIEAFF
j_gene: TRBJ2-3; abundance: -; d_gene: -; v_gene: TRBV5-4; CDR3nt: TGTGCCAGCAGCTTTAGTCCCAGCAACACAGATACGCAGTATTTT; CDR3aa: CASSFSPSNTDTQYF
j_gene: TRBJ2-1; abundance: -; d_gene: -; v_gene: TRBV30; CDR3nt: TGTGCCTGGAGTGTAAGCGCAGGGAAAAGGGTCTTC; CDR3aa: CAWSVSAGKRVF
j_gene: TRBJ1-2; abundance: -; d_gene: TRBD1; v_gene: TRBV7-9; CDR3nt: TGTGCCAGCAGCCTCGGACAGGGTTTTATTGGCTATGGCTACACCTTC; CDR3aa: CASSLGQGFIGYGYTF